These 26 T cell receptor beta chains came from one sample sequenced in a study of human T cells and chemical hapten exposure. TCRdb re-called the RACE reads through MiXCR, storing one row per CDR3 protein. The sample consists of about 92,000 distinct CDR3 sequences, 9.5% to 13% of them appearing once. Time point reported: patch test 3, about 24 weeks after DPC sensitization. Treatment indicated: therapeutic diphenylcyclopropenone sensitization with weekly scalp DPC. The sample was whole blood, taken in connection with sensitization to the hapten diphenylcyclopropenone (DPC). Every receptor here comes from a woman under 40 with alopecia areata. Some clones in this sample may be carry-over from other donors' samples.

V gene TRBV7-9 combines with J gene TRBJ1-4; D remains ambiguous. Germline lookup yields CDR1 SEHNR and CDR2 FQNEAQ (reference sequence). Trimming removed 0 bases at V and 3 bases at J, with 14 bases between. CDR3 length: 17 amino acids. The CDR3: CASSLAYGSNANEKLFF. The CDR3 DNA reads TGTGCCAGCAGCTTAGCGTACGGGAGTAACGCTAATGAAAAACTGTTTTTT.

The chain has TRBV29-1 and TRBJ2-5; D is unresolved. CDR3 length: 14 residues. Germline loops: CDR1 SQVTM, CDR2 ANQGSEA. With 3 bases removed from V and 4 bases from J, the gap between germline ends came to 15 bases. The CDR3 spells CSVEYRHSRETQYF. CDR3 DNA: TGCAGCGTTGAGTATCGTCACAGCAGAGAGACCCAGTACTTC.

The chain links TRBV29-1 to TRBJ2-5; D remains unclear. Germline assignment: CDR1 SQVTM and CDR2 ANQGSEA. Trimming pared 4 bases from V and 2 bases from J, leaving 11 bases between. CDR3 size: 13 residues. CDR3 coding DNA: TGCAGCGTTGCTTCTGGGGTTCAAGAGACCCAGTACTTC. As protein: CSVASGVQETQYF.

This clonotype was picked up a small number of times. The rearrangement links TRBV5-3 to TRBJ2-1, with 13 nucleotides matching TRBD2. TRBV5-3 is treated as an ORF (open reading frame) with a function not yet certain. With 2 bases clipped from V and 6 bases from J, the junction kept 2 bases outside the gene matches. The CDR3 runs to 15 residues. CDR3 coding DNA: TGTGCCAGAAGCTTACTAGCGGGAGGGCCCAATGAGCAGTTCTTC. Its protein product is CARSLLAGGPNEQFF.

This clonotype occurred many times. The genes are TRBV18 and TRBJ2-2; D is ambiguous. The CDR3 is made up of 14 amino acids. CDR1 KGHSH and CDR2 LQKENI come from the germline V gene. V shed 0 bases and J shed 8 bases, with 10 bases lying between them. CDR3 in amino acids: CASSPPEQAGELFF. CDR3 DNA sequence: TGTGCCAGCTCACCACCGGAGCAAGCTGGGGAGCTGTTTTTT.

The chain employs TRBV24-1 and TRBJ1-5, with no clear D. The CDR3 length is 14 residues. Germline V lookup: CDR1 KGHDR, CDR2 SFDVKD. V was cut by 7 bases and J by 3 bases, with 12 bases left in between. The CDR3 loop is CATSRVGNNQPQHF. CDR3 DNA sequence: TGTGCCACCAGCCGGGTGGGGAACAATCAGCCCCAGCATTTT.

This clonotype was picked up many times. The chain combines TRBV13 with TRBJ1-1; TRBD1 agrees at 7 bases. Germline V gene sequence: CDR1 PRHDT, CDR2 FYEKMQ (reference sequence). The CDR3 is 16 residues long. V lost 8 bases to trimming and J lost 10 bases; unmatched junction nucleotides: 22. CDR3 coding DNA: TGTGCCAGCGCCCTTTCCAACAGGGGAGGTCAAGAGGTAGCTTTCTTT. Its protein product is CASALSNRGGQEVAFF.

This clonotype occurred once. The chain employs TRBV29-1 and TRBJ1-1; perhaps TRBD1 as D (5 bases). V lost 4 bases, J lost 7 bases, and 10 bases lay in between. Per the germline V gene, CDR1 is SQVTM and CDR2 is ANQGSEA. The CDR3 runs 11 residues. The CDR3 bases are TGCAGCGTTGGGGACGGCCGTGAAGCTTTCTTT. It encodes CSVGDGREAFF.

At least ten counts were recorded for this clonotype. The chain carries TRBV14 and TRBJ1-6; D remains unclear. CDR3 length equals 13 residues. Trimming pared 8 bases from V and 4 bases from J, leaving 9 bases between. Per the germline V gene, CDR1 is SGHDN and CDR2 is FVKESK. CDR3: CASSVAYNSPLHF. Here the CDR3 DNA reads TGTGCCAGCTCGGTAGCATATAATTCACCCCTCCACTTT.

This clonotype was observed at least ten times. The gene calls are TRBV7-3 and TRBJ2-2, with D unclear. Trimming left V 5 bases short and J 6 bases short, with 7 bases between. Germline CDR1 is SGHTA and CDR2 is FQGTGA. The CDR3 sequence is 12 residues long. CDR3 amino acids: CASSDRPGELFF. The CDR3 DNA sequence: TGTGCCAGCAGCGATCGTCCCGGGGAGCTGTTTTTT.

The CDR3 DNA follows: TGTGCCACCAGCCCCGCGGGACAGGGATCCTACGAGCAGTACTTC. Protein sequence: CATSPAGQGSYEQYF. The chain combines TRBV15 with TRBJ2-7; 9 bases are shared with TRBD1. The CDR3 is 15 amino acids. Unmatched junction bases numbered 6, after V lost 5 bases and J lost 1 base. Germline V gene lookup returns CDR1 LNHNV and CDR2 YYDKDF (reference sequence). Using reference TRBV15 and TRBJ2-7 for the parts outside the CDR3, the full variable domain is DAMVIQNPRYQVTQFGKPVTLSCSQTLNHNVMYWYQQKSSQAPKLLFHYYDKDFNNEADTPDNFQSRRPNTSFCFLDIRSPGLGDTAMYLCATSPAGQGSYEQYFGPGTRLTVT.

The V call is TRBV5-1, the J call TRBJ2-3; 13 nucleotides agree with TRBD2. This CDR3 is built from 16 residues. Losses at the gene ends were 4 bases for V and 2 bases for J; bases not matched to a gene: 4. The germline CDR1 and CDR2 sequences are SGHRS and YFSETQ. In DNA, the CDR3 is TGCGCCAGCAGCCTGGGACTAGCGGGGTACACAGATACGCAGTATTTT. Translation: CASSLGLAGYTDTQYF.

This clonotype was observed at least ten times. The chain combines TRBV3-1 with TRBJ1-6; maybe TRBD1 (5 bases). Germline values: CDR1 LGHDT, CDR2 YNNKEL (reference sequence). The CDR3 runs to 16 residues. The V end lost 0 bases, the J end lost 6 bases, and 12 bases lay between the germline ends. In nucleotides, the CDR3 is TGTGCCAGCAGCCAAGATGCTGGGACGGCTAATTCACCCCTCCACTTT. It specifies CASSQDAGTANSPLHF.

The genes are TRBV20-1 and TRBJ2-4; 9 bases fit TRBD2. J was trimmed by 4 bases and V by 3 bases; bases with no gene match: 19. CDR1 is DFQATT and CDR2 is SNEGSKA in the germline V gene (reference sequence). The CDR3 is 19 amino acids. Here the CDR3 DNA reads TGCAGTGCTAGTTACCAGCGGGGGGACTCTGGGACTGGAAAAAACATTCAGTACTTC. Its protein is CSASYQRGDSGTGKNIQYF.

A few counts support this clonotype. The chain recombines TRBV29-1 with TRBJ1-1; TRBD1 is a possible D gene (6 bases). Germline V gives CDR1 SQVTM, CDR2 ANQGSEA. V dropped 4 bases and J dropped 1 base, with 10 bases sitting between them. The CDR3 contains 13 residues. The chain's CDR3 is CSVAEQGNTEAFF. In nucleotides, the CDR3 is TGCAGCGTTGCAGAACAGGGGAACACTGAAGCTTTCTTT. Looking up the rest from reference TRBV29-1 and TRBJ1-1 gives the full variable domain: SAVISQKPSRDICQRGTSLTIQCQVDSQVTMMFWYRQQPGQSLTLIATANQGSEATYESGFVIDKFPISRPNLTFSTLTVSNMSPEDSSIYLCSVAEQGNTEAFFGQGTRLTVV.

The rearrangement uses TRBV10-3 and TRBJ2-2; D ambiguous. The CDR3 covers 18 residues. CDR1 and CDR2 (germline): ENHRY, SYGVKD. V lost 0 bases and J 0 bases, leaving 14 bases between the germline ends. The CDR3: CAISESFGSVSNTGELFF. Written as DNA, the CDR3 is TGTGCCATCAGTGAGTCGTTCGGCTCCGTCTCGAACACCGGGGAGCTGTTTTTT.

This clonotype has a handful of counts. In DNA form, the CDR3 reads TGTGCCAGCAGTTCGACTAGCGGCCCTAGCACAGATACGCAGTATTTT. Translated: CASSSTSGPSTDTQYF. The chain carries TRBV6-5 and TRBJ2-3, with TRBD2 matching 9 bases. The CDR3 spans 16 residues. V dropped 4 bases and J dropped 0; count of bases not matched to a gene: 5. CDR1 is MNHEY and CDR2 is SVGAGI in the germline V gene.

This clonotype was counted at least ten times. The CDR3 protein is CAISETARTQFYGYTF. The CDR3 DNA follows: TGTGCCATCAGTGAAACGGCACGCACACAATTCTATGGCTACACCTTC. The gene calls are TRBV10-3 and TRBJ1-2; D call uncertain. The CDR3 loop spans 16 amino acids. V was clipped by 3 bases and J by 4 bases, with 18 bases between them. Germline V gene sequence: CDR1 ENHRY, CDR2 SYGVKD.

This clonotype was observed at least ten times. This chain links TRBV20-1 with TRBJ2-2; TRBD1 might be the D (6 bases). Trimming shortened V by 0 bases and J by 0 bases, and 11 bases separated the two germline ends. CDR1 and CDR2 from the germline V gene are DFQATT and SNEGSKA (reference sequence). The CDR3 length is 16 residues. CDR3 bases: TGCAGTGCTAGAGATCCTGGGGGCGCGAACACCGGGGAGCTGTTTTTT. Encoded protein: CSARDPGGANTGELFF.

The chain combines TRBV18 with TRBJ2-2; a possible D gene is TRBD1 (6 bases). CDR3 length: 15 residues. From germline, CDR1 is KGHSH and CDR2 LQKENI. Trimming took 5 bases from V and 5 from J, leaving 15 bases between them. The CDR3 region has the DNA TGTGCCAGCTCAACCCGGGACACATCTACCGGGGAGCTGTTTTTT. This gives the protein CASSTRDTSTGELFF.

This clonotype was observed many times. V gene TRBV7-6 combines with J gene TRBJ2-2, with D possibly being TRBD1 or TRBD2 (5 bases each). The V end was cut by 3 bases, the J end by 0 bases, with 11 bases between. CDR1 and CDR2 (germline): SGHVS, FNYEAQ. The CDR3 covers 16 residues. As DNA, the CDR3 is TGTGCCAGCAGCTTCTCGGGGCCCCCGAACACCGGGGAGCTGTTTTTT. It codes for CASSFSGPPNTGELFF.

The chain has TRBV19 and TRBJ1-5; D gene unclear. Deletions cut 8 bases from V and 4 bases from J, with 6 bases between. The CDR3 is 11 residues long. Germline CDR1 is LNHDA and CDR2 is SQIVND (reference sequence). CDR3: CASRINQPQHF. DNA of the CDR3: TGTGCCAGTCGGATAAATCAGCCCCAGCATTTT. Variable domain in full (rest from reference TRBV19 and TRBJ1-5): DGGITQSPKYLFRKEGQNVTLSCEQNLNHDAMYWYRQDPGQGLRLIYYSQIVNDFQKGDIAEGYSVSREKKESFPLTVTSAQKNPTAFYLCASRINQPQHFGDGTRLSIL.

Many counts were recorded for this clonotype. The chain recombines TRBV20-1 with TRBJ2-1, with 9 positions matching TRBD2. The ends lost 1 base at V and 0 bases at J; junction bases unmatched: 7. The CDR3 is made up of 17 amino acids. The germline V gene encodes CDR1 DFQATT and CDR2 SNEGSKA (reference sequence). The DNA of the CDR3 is TGCAGTGCTAGAGGGGGGGCTAGCGGGACCTCCTACAATGAGCAGTTCTTC. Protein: CSARGGASGTSYNEQFF.

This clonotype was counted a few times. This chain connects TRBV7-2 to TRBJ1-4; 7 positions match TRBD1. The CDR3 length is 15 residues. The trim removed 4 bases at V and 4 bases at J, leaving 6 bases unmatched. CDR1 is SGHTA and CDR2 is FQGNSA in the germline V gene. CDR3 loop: CASSSRDSINEKLFF. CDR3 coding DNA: TGTGCCAGCAGCTCCAGGGACAGCATTAATGAAAAACTGTTTTTT. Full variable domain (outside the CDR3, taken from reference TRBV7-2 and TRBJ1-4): GAGVSQSPSNKVTEKGKDVELRCDPISGHTALYWYRQSLGQGLEFLIYFQGNSAPDKSGLPSDRFSAERTGGSVSTLTIQRTQQEDSAVYLCASSSRDSINEKLFFGSGTQLSVL.

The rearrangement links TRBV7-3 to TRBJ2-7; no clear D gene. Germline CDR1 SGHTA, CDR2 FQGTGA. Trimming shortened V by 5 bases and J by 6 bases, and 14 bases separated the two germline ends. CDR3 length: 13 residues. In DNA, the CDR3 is TGTGCCAGCAGCCCAAATGGGGTTGCCGAGCAGTACTTC. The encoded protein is CASSPNGVAEQYF.

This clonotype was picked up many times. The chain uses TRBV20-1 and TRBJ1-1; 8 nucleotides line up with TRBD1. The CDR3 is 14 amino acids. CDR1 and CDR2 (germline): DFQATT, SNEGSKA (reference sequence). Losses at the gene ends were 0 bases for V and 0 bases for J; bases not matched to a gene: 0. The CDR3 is CSARDRGLNTEAFF. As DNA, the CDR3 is TGCAGTGCTAGAGACAGGGGGCTGAACACTGAAGCTTTCTTT.